Shown below are 3 T cell receptor beta chains from a single sample sequenced in a study of T cell responses to AZD1222 COVID-19 vaccine. The protocol was immunoSEQ multiplex PCR, while the TCRdb copy is restricted to in-frame clones and leaves out a portion. Of some 94,000 clones listed, roughly 87% are singletons. Sample: peripheral blood, taken 28 days after the second AZD1222 dose. Receptors were obtained from an adult who received the AZD1222 COVID-19 vaccine.

The V and J genes are TRBV6-2 or TRBV6-3 and TRBJ1-4, with no clear D. Germline values: CDR1 MNHEY, CDR2 SVGEGT. The V gene lost 4 bases and the J gene lost 7 bases, with 13 bases spanning the gap. The CDR3 is 14 amino acids. As DNA, the CDR3 is TGTGCCAGCAGTTCGAGAGGGAGGCGTGAAAAACTGTTTTTT. It specifies CASSSRGRREKLFF.

The chain couples TRBV27 to TRBJ2-7; 9 bases are a match to TRBD1. CDR1 and CDR2 (germline): MNHEY, SMNVEV (reference sequence). The CDR3 covers 13 residues. With V trimmed by 6 bases and J by 6 bases, 6 bases remained unmatched. The CDR3 protein is CASRTTGGVEQYF. CDR3 nucleotide sequence: TGTGCCAGCAGGACGACAGGGGGGGTCGAGCAGTACTTC.

The chain couples TRBV6-4 to TRBJ2-2, with TRBD2 matching 8 bases. CDR1 and CDR2 (germline): MRHNA, SNTAGT. The V and J ends lost 6 bases and 5 bases, in that order; junction bases with no gene match: 8. The length of the CDR3 is 15 residues. CDR3 residues: CASSEGRGGTGELFF. The CDR3 nucleotides are TGTGCCAGCAGCGAGGGACGGGGGGGAACCGGGGAGCTGTTTTTT.